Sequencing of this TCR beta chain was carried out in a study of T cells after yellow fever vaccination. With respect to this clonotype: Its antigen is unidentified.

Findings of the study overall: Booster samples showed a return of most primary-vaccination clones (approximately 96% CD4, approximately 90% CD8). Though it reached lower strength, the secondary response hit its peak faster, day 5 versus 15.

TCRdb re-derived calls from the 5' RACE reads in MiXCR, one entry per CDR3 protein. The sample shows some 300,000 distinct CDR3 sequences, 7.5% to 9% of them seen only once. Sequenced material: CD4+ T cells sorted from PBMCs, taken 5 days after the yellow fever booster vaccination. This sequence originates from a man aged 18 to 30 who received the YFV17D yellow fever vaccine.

CDR3: CASSRGLAGAANEQFF. CDR3 DNA sequence: TGCGCCAGCAGCCGGGGACTAGCGGGGGCCGCTAATGAGCAGTTCTTC. J is TRBJ2-1 and V is TRBV5-1, with 14 nucleotides matching TRBD2. This CDR3 has 16 residues. V lost 4 bases, J lost 7 bases, and 7 bases stayed unmatched. The germline gives CDR1 SGHRS, CDR2 YFSETQ.